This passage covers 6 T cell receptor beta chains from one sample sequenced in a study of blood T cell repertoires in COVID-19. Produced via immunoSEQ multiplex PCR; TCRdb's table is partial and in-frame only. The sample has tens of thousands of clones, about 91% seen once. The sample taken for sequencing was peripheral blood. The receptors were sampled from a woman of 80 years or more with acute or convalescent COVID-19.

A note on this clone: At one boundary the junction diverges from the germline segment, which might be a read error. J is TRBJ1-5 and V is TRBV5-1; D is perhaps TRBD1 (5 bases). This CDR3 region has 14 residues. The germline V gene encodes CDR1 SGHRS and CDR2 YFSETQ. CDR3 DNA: TGCGCCAGCAGTTTGGACGGGGGAAGTCAGCCCCAGCATTTT. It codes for CASSLDGGSQPQHF.

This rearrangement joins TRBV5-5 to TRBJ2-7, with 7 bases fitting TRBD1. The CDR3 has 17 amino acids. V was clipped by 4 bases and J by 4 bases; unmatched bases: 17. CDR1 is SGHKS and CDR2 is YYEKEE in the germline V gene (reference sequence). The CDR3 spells CASSQGITGVLSYEQYF. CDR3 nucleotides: TGTGCCAGCAGCCAGGGAATCACAGGGGTGTTGAGTTACGAGCAGTACTTC.

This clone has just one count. CDR3 in DNA: TGCGCCAGCAGCCCCGGGACTAGCGGGGGGTTGGAGACCCAGTACTTC. Translating it yields CASSPGTSGGLETQYF. The chain employs TRBV5-1 and TRBJ2-5; 15 nucleotides match TRBD2. V gave up 4 bases and J gave up 5 bases; unmatched junction bases: 6. The CDR3 spans 16 residues. Germline CDR1 is SGHRS and CDR2 is YFSETQ. Full variable domain (remainder filled in from reference TRBV5-1 and TRBJ2-5): KAGVTQTPRYLIKTRGQQVTLSCSPISGHRSVSWYQQTPGQGLQFLFEYFSETQRNKGNFPGRFSGRQFSNSRSEMNVSTLELGDSALYLCASSPGTSGGLETQYFGPGTRLLVL.

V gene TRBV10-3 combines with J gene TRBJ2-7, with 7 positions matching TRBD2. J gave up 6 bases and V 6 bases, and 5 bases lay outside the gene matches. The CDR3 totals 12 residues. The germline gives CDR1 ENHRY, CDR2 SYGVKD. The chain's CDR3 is CAIRSTGGEQYF. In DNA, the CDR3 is TGTGCCATCAGATCGACGGGGGGCGAGCAGTACTTC.

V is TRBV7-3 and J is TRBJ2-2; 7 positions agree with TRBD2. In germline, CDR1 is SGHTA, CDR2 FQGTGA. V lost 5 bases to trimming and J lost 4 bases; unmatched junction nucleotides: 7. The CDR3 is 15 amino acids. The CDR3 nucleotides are TGTGCCAGCAGCCCCCGAGCGGGGTCCACCGGGGAGCTGTTTTTT. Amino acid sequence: CASSPRAGSTGELFF.

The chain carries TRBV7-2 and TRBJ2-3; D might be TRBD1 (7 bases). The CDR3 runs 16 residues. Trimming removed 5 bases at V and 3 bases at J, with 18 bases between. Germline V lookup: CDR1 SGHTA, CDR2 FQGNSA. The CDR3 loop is CASSPRQGGGTDTQYF. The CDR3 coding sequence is TGTGCCAGCAGCCCAAGACAGGGTGGAGGGACAGATACGCAGTATTTT. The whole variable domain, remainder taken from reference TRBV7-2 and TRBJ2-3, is GAGVSQSPSNKVTEKGKDVELRCDPISGHTALYWYRQSLGQGLEFLIYFQGNSAPDKSGLPSDRFSAERTGGSVSTLTIQRTQQEDSAVYLCASSPRQGGGTDTQYFGPGTRLTVL.